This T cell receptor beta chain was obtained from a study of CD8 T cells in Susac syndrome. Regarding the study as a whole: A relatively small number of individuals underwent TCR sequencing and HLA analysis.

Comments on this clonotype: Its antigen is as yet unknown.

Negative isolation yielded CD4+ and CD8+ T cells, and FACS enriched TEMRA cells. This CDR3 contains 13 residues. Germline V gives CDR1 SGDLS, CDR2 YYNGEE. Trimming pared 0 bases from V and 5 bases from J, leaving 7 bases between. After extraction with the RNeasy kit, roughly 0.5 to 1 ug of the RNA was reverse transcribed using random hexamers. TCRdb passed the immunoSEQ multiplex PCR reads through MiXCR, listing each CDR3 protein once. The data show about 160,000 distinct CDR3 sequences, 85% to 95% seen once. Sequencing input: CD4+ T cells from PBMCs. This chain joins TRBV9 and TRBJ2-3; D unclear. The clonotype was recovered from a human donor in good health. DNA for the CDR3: TGTGCCAGCAGCGTAGAAGTCGAAGATACGCAGTATTTT. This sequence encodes CASSVEVEDTQYF.